The present T cell receptor beta chain was sequenced within a study of blood T cell repertoires in COVID-19. CDR3 length: 14 residues. V lost 5 bases and J 5 bases, leaving 15 bases between the germline ends. Germline CDR1 reads LNHDA; CDR2 reads SQIVND (reference sequence). Some clones are missing from TCRdb's copy, which holds only in-frame ones; the method was immunoSEQ multiplex PCR. The sample shows around 87,000 clones, 89% of them seen only once. The TCR sequence derives from a man aged 45-65 years with acute or convalescent COVID-19. The chain uses TRBV19 and TRBJ1-2, with a weak D call TRBD1 (6 bases). Sequenced sample: peripheral blood. CDR3 nucleotide sequence: TGTGCCAGTAGTTCCCCACAGGGTTGGTATGGCTACACCTTC. It codes for CASSSPQGWYGYTF.